These 2 T cell receptor beta chains were all obtained from the same sample, sequenced in a study of shared clonotypes between healthy human individuals. Naive CD8 cells lacked CD45RO and underwent positive selection for CCR7, leaving out terminally differentiated effector memory CD45RA+ cells. Assay used: immunoSEQ multiplex PCR; TCRdb lists only in-frame clones, some missing. The sample has around 1,900,000 clones, around 95% seen once. Source material: naive CD8+ T cells from PBMCs. These receptors all stem from a young man in good health. Some clones in this sample may be carry-over from other donors' samples.

V gene TRBV21-1 combines with J gene TRBJ1-5; TRBD1 is taken as the D call from the table, unchecked against the DNA. TRBV21-1 corresponds to a pseudogene. The CDR3 covers 17 residues. In DNA form, the CDR3 reads TGTGCCAGCAGCAAAGAGTCCAGGGATCATAGCAATCAGCCCCAGCATTTT. Amino acid sequence: CASSKESRDHSNQPQHF.

V is TRBV2 and J is TRBJ1-2, with a weak D call TRBD1 (5 bases). In germline, CDR1 is SNHLY, CDR2 FYNNEI. The CDR3 runs to 14 residues. Trimming took off 2 bases at V and 8 bases at J, with 15 bases between the two ends. The CDR3 region is CASSEFTLRDGYTF. CDR3 DNA sequence: TGTGCCAGCAGTGAATTCACACTACGGGACGGCTACACCTTC.